Described below is a single TCR beta chain sequence and its context. TCRdb passed the RT-PCR reads through MiXCR, listing each CDR3 protein once. The data contain about 680,000 distinct CDR3 sequences, approximately 14% of them singletons. Trimming left V 0 bases short and J 4 bases short, with 15 bases between. Germline CDR1 is DFQATT and CDR2 is SNEGSKA (reference sequence). CDR3 size: 15 residues. This clonotype was obtained from a female donor in good health, serving as a healthy control. The chain carries TRBV20-1 and TRBJ2-5; the D gene is possibly TRBD1 (6 bases). Sequenced input: memory CD4+ T cells from blood. The CDR3 loop is CSARDYRAFGETQYF. CDR3 nucleotide sequence: TGCAGTGCTAGAGATTACAGGGCGTTTGGAGAGACCCAGTACTTC.